The present T cell receptor (beta chain) was sequenced within a study of blood T cell repertoires in COVID-19. Study overall: T cells, B-cell-depleted T cells, or PBMCs provided the cDNA or gDNA that served as material.

Methods used by the authors: Researchers report that nucleated cell counts were estimated from reference gene primer amplification. Using immunoSEQ multiplex PCR, the repertoire was profiled, and TCRdb retains in-frame clones only, with some absent. That table supplies the V and J calls and clone size; D and trimming were determined from the DNA. This table has some 170,000 clones, approximately 87% appearing once. V shed 9 bases, J shed 6 bases, and the junction held 10 bases outside the gene matches. CDR1 and CDR2 (germline): KGHDR, SFDVKD. This CDR3 has 14 amino acids. This receptor was obtained from a woman in her 70s with COVID-19, enrolled during active disease. The rearrangement links TRBV24-1 to TRBJ2-1; 7 bases line up with TRBD2. The source material was peripheral blood. CDR3 amino acids: CATGEGTYGNEQFF. DNA for the CDR3: TGTGCCACCGGGGAGGGAACCTACGGCAATGAGCAGTTCTTC.